The sequence of this T cell receptor (beta chain) was determined in a study of OX40 agonist ivuxolimab in advanced cancers. Turning to the study itself: The diagnoses of dose-escalation patients were hepatocellular carcinoma, melanoma, renal cell or head and neck cancer.

In the case of this clone: Its specificity is not known.

Trimming took off 6 bases at V and 3 bases at J, with 6 bases between the two ends. The CDR3 spans 12 residues. Germline CDR1 and CDR2: SNHLY and FYNNEI. Findings and caveats of the study: Partial responders at 0.1-3.0 mg/kg showed near-lowest clonal expansion. Antigen specificity was not determined for the expanded peripheral T cells.

Produced via immunoSEQ multiplex PCR; TCRdb's table is partial and in-frame only. This repertoire shows tens of thousands of clones, around 94% found once; its top ten account for approximately 20%. Sampling times: baseline, cycle 4 day 1, cycle 7 day 1. The starting material was CD4+ or CD8+ T cells sorted from blood, obtained in a trial of the OX40 agonist ivuxolimab. The sequence derives from an adult with an advanced solid tumor such as melanoma, head and neck, liver or kidney cancer. This chain links TRBV2 with TRBJ1-5; the D is unclear. The CDR3 nucleotides are TGTGCCAGCAGCCTGACCAATCAGCCCCAGCATTTT. As protein: CASSLTNQPQHF.